The 13 T cell receptor beta chains below come from one sample, sequenced in a study of blood T cell repertoires in COVID-19. Sequencing was performed with immunoSEQ multiplex PCR; in TCRdb, only in-frame clones are kept and a portion is missing. The sample lists about 280,000 clones, 70% to 90% occurring once. The sample taken for sequencing was peripheral blood. The receptors were gathered from a man aged 45-65 years with active or convalescent COVID-19.

V and J are TRBV7-8 and TRBJ2-7, with no clear D. Looked up from germline, CDR1 is SGHVS and CDR2 is FQNEAQ. V was trimmed by 5 bases and J by 0 bases, leaving 5 bases between them. This CDR3 contains 12 residues. CDR3 in DNA: TGTGCCAGCAGCCCAGGCTCCTACGAGCAGTACTTC. Translating it yields CASSPGSYEQYF.

The chain employs TRBV19 and TRBJ1-1; D remains ambiguous. The V end lost 1 base, the J end lost 8 bases, and 14 bases lay between the germline ends. CDR3 length equals 14 residues. Germline V gene data show CDR1 as LNHDA and CDR2 as SQIVND (reference sequence). CDR3 nucleotide sequence: TGTGCCAGTAGTATAGGCGTCGTCGGAGCCGAAGCTTTCTTT. It is translated as CASSIGVVGAEAFF.

A few counts support this clone. The V gene is TRBV2, the J gene TRBJ1-4; unclear D gene. Germline values: CDR1 SNHLY, CDR2 FYNNEI. The CDR3 extends over 15 amino acids. Trimming left V 1 base short and J 8 bases short, with 14 bases between. In DNA form, the CDR3 reads TGTGCCAGCAGTGAAGGGAGGACTCCAGGCGAAAAACTGTTTTTT. Translated, it gives CASSEGRTPGEKLFF.

The chain combines TRBV5-1 with TRBJ2-2; D gene unclear. This CDR3 has 13 residues. Per germline, CDR1 SGHRS and CDR2 YFSETQ. Trimming left V 0 bases short and J 6 bases short, with 6 bases between. In nucleotides, the CDR3 is TGCGCCAGCAGCTTGGAGCGAGCCGGGGAGCTGTTTTTT. Translated, it gives CASSLERAGELFF. The complete variable domain, with remaining parts taken from reference TRBV5-1 and TRBJ2-2, reads KAGVTQTPRYLIKTRGQQVTLSCSPISGHRSVSWYQQTPGQGLQFLFEYFSETQRNKGNFPGRFSGRQFSNSRSEMNVSTLELGDSALYLCASSLERAGELFFGEGSRLTVL.

The chain links TRBV6-1 to TRBJ1-2; D is uncertain. The CDR3 loop spans 13 amino acids. From germline, CDR1 is MNHNS and CDR2 SASEGT. V dropped 1 base and J dropped 7 bases, with 10 bases sitting between them. This chain's CDR3 is CASSEGVRLGYTF. CDR3 sequence (DNA): TGTGCCAGCAGTGAAGGGGTCAGGCTTGGCTACACCTTC.

The CDR3 sequence is CASSNSNWAEAFF. The CDR3 DNA follows: TGTGCCAGCAGCAATAGTAACTGGGCCGAAGCTTTCTTT. The rearrangement links TRBV7-9 to TRBJ1-1; no firm D call. Germline assignment: CDR1 SEHNR and CDR2 FQNEAQ (reference sequence). CDR3 length: 13 amino acids. With 5 bases removed from V and 8 bases from J, the gap between germline ends came to 15 bases.

This clone was seen a single time. The V gene is TRBV23-1, the J gene TRBJ2-3, with D possibly TRBD1 on 5 matching bases. TRBV23-1 is recorded as an ORF, its role being uncertain. The CDR3 length is 16 residues. The V end was cut by 2 bases, the J end by 0 bases, with 12 bases between. The CDR3 region is CASSQRGFPSTDTQYF. CDR3 sequence (DNA): TGCGCCAGCAGTCAAAGGGGCTTTCCTAGCACAGATACGCAGTATTTT.

The chain has TRBV5-1 and TRBJ1-1, with 8 bases identical to TRBD1. Looked up from germline, CDR1 is SGHRS and CDR2 is YFSETQ. V trimming: 4 bases; J trimming: 1 base; junction bases outside the gene matches: 12. The CDR3 loop spans 17 amino acids. The CDR3 nucleotides read TGCGCCAGCAGCGCAGGGTCGACAGGGGCGGGGAACACTGAAGCTTTCTTT. Its protein product is CASSAGSTGAGNTEAFF.

This clone was observed a few times. This chain joins TRBV5-6 and TRBJ2-1; D is perhaps TRBD1 (6 bases). The V end was cut by 0 bases, the J end by 9 bases, with 16 bases between. The CDR3 extends over 15 amino acids. Germline V CDR1 and CDR2: SGHDT, YYEEEE. CDR3 nucleotide sequence: TGTGCCAGCAGCTTGGCAGCAGGGGTTGGGATTGAGCAGTTCTTC. The encoded protein is CASSLAAGVGIEQFF.

This chain connects TRBV27 to TRBJ2-7; 10 bases fit TRBD2. The length of the CDR3 is 15 residues. J gave up 3 bases and V 3 bases, and 5 bases lay outside the gene matches. The germline V gene has CDR1 MNHEY and CDR2 SMNVEV (reference sequence). The CDR3 here is CASSFFLAGVYEQYF. The DNA for the CDR3 is TGTGCCAGCAGTTTTTTCCTAGCGGGAGTCTACGAGCAGTACTTC.

This rearrangement joins TRBV28 to TRBJ2-5, with TRBD2 matching over 10 bases. Germline V gives CDR1 MDHEN, CDR2 SYDVKM. V lost 5 bases to trimming and J lost 5 bases; unmatched junction nucleotides: 11. The CDR3 is 16 amino acids. CDR3 in DNA: TGTGCCAGCAGTCCCCGGACTAGCGGCTTCGGGGAGACCCAGTACTTC. Protein: CASSPRTSGFGETQYF. The full variable domain, with the rest looked up from reference TRBV28 and TRBJ2-5, is DVKVTQSSRYLVKRTGEKVFLECVQDMDHENMFWYRQDPGLGLRLIYFSYDVKMKEKGDIPEGYSVSREKKERFSLILESASTNQTSMYLCASSPRTSGFGETQYFGPGTRLLVL.

Only one count was recorded for this clone. Other DNA sequences in this sample translate to the same CDR3. The CDR3, as DNA: TGTGCCAGCTCGCGACAGGGGAACACTGAAGCTTTCTTT. The encoded protein is CASSRQGNTEAFF. This rearrangement joins TRBV18 to TRBJ1-1, with 7 bases fitting TRBD1. The CDR3 sequence is 13 residues long. Germline loops: CDR1 KGHSH, CDR2 LQKENI. Germline trimming cut 6 bases from V and 1 base from J; bases unmatched to any gene: 2.

In nucleotides, the CDR3 is TGTGCCAGCAGCTTGGGCCGGGAGGGCGGCTGGTTCTTC. Translation: CASSLGREGGWFF. J is TRBJ2-1 and V is TRBV5-6; 8 bases agree with TRBD2. CDR3 length: 13 residues. The trim removed 0 bases at V and 15 bases at J, leaving 8 bases unmatched. Germline V gene data show CDR1 as SGHDT and CDR2 as YYEEEE. Combining the CDR3 with reference TRBV5-6 and TRBJ2-1 gives the whole variable domain DAGVTQSPTHLIKTRGQQVTLRCSPKSGHDTVSWYQQALGQGPQFIFQYYEEEERQRGNFPDRFSGHQFPNYSSELNVNALLLGDSALYLCASSLGREGGWFFGPGTRLTVL.